These 10 T cell receptor beta chains came from one sample sequenced in a study of blood T cells in healthy people across ages. A sample-barcoded 5' primer and a J-beta primer mix were used in a second PCR of roughly 6 to 11 cycles. Each CDR3 protein gets one entry after TCRdb re-called the 5' RACE reads with MiXCR. The sample yields 1,500,000 or so distinct CDR3 sequences, 35% to 45% seen once. Sample: blood. The receptor source for this set is a woman younger than 30 in good health.

This clonotype showed up just a few times. The chain joins TRBV10-3 to TRBJ1-1; D is unclear. The V end was cut by 3 bases, the J end by 5 bases, with 4 bases between. The CDR3 totals 11 residues. The germline V gene has CDR1 ENHRY and CDR2 SYGVKD. The CDR3 is CAISDRTEAFF. As DNA, the CDR3 is TGTGCCATCAGTGACAGGACTGAAGCTTTCTTT.

This clonotype was recorded only once. The V and J genes are TRBV7-2 and TRBJ2-7, with TRBD1 matching 7 bases. Losses at the gene ends were 5 bases for V and 1 base for J; bases not matched to a gene: 8. The CDR3 has 15 amino acids. Germline V gene data show CDR1 as SGHTA and CDR2 as FQGNSA. The CDR3 sequence is CASSPQSGQSYEQYF. For the CDR3, the DNA is TGTGCCAGCAGCCCACAATCGGGACAGTCCTACGAGCAGTACTTC.

This clonotype has a single count. This chain joins TRBV27 and TRBJ1-6; tentatively, D is TRBD1 (5 bases). There are 17 residues in the CDR3. The V and J ends lost 0 bases and 6 bases respectively, with 15 bases between them. Germline V gene data show CDR1 as MNHEY and CDR2 as SMNVEV (reference sequence). CDR3 protein: CASSLSWTSAFNSPLHF. The CDR3 DNA sequence: TGTGCCAGCAGTTTATCCTGGACAAGCGCCTTTAATTCACCCCTCCACTTT.

This clonotype was counted at least ten times. The chain couples TRBV4-3 to TRBJ2-3, with a possible D match to TRBD2 (6 bases). Germline values: CDR1 LGHNA, CDR2 YSLEER. Deletions cut 0 bases from V and 3 bases from J, with 10 bases between. This CDR3 spans 15 amino acids. This chain's CDR3 is CASSQDRRGTDTQYF. The CDR3 DNA reads as TGCGCCAGCAGCCAAGATCGGAGGGGAACAGATACGCAGTATTTT.

The chain carries TRBV6-1 and TRBJ2-1; 12 nucleotides agree with TRBD2. CDR1 MNHNS and CDR2 SASEGT come from the germline V gene. CDR3 length: 17 residues. V shed 6 bases, J shed 8 bases, and the junction held 14 bases outside the gene matches. CDR3 protein: CASRRLAGESGWDEQFF. In nucleotides, the CDR3 is TGTGCCAGCAGGAGACTAGCGGGAGAATCAGGGTGGGATGAGCAGTTCTTC.

This clonotype showed up just once. The junction does not match germline at one end; this may be a read error. This chain links TRBV6-6 with TRBJ1-2; D gene ambiguous. Germline lookup yields CDR1 MNHNY and CDR2 SVGAGI (reference sequence). The CDR3 runs 14 residues. The CDR3 sequence: CASSPVDTHYGCTF. CDR3 nucleotide sequence: TGTGCCAGCAGCCCGGTAGACACCCACTATGGCTGCACCTTC.

The chain has TRBV4-2 and TRBJ2-7; D remains unclear. The CDR3 runs 13 residues. V was clipped by 4 bases and J by 6 bases, with 13 bases between them. Germline-derived CDR1 and CDR2 are LGHNA and YNFKEQ. This CDR3 is CASSRTSAAEQYF. DNA for the CDR3: TGTGCCAGCAGCCGAACATCTGCCGCCGAGCAGTACTTC.

This chain joins TRBV10-3 and TRBJ2-3; D might be TRBD1 (6 bases). Germline CDR1 ENHRY, CDR2 SYGVKD. The CDR3 spans 15 residues. The germline V and J ends were trimmed by 4 bases and 2 bases, with 13 bases remaining between them. CDR3 residues: CAISAPRDNTDTQYF. The CDR3 DNA sequence: TGTGCCATCAGTGCACCCCGGGACAACACAGATACGCAGTATTTT.

This clonotype was seen a handful of times. The CDR3 region is CASSPRTDDTQYF. As DNA, the CDR3 is TGTGCCAGCAGTCCAAGGACTGACGATACGCAGTATTTT. The J gene is TRBJ2-3, the V gene TRBV25-1; D is perhaps TRBD2 (5 bases). The CDR3 sequence is 13 residues long. Trimming removed 5 bases from V and 6 bases from J, with 12 bases in between. CDR1 and CDR2 from the germline V gene are MGHDK and SYGVNS.

The V call is TRBV6-5, the J call TRBJ2-7; 10 nucleotides line up with TRBD2. J was trimmed by 7 bases and V by 2 bases; bases with no gene match: 11. Looked up from germline, CDR1 is MNHEY and CDR2 is SVGAGI. The CDR3 spans 16 residues. The CDR3 loop is CASSYGRAGGNNEQYF. DNA of the CDR3: TGTGCCAGCAGTTACGGGCGAGCGGGGGGGAACAATGAGCAGTACTTC.